This TCR beta chain was found in a study of siplizumab effects on memory and regulatory T cells. The study's findings and limits: Most alloreactive clones went unmapped to unstimulated subsets; only a minor fraction mapped.

Here immunoSEQ multiplex PCR was the method, and the copy in TCRdb shows in-frame clones only, minus some. The data contain 95,000 to 100,000 clones, around 90% of them singletons. Remarks on this clone: Antigen specificity is unknown.

This CDR3 has 14 amino acids. Germline CDR1 reads MGHRA; CDR2 reads YSYEKL. Trimming took 6 bases from V and 4 from J; bases not matched to a gene: 2. Source material: non-Treg CD4+ T cells sorted from blood. The clonotype originates from a human donor in good health. The V and J genes are TRBV4-1 and TRBJ2-3; 12 bases map to TRBD2. The CDR3 protein is CASRTSGSSDTQYF. For the CDR3, the DNA is TGCGCCAGCAGGACTAGCGGGAGTTCAGATACGCAGTATTTT.